In its sample, the clone carrying this TCR beta chain was seen many times. Antigen specificity is unknown. This sample is drawn from a study of T-cell reconstitution after alpha-beta-depleted transplantation in children. Findings and caveats of the study: High day-60 TCRbeta diversity in some patients came from surviving recipient T cells and thymic progenitors. One year post-transplant, T-cell counts and diversity were largely derived from T cells produced anew.

The trim removed 7 bases at V and 4 bases at J, leaving 11 bases unmatched. The CDR3 sequence is 15 residues long. The library targeted TCRbeta and was prepared with unique molecular identifiers. TCRdb called the PCR reads again in MiXCR, with one record for every CDR3 protein. The sample holds some 200,000 distinct CDR3 sequences, roughly 8.1% seen once. The receptor comes from a male patient aged 2-15 years who had a stem cell transplant for acute myeloid leukemia, so the T cells may come from the graft donor. The chain recombines TRBV12-3 or TRBV12-4 with TRBJ2-7, with 9 bases lining up with TRBD2. Specimen: PBMCs, mostly from graft donor cells, collected 360 days after TCRalphabeta/CD19-depleted stem cell transplant. The CDR3: CASTLQAGGLYEQYF. The DNA for the CDR3 is TGTGCCAGCACCCTTCAAGCGGGAGGCCTTTACGAGCAGTACTTC.